This TCR beta chain was documented in a study of identical twins. Of note for this clonotype: Its specificity is unknown.

Overall study findings and caveats: The authors noted that invariant MAIT and iNKT cells could partly confound zero-insertion analyses. Cross-sectional statistical analysis was relied on for the conclusions, without the same donors being followed.

There are 17 residues in the CDR3. Trimming stripped 4 bases from V and 0 bases from J, with 13 bases between. Each donor was a healthy Caucasian. Template switching created a universal primer site, and the cDNA included unique molecular identifiers. TCRdb fed the 5' RACE reads into MiXCR, producing one record per CDR3 protein. The sample yields about 700,000 distinct CDR3 sequences, roughly 6% seen once. The chain carries TRBV12-3 or TRBV12-4 and TRBJ2-6; D is possibly TRBD1 (5 bases). The sample was naive T cells sorted from blood. The TCR comes from a man between 18 and 35 years old in good health. CDR3: CASSSGQLSSGANVLTF. CDR3 nucleotide sequence: TGTGCCAGCAGTTCAGGGCAGCTAAGCTCTGGGGCCAACGTCCTGACTTTC.